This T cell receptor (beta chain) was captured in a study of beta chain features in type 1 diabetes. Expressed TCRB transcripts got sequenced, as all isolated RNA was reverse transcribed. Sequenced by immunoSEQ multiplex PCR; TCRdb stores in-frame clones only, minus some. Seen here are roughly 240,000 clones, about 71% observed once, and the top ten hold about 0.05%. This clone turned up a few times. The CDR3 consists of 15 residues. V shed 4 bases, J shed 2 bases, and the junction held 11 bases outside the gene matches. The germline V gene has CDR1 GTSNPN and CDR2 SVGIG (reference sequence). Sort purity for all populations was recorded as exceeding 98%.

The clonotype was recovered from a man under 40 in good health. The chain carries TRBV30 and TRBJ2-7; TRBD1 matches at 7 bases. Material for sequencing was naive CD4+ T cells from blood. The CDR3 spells CAWTLRDRQTYEQYF. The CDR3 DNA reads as TGTGCCTGGACGCTCCGGGACAGACAAACCTACGAGCAGTACTTC. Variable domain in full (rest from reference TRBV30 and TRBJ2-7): SQTIHQWPATLVQPVGSPLSLECTVEGTSNPNLYWYRQAAGRGLQLLFYSVGIGQISSEVPQNLSASRPQDRQFILSSKKLLLSDSGFYLCAWTLRDRQTYEQYFGPGTRLTVT.